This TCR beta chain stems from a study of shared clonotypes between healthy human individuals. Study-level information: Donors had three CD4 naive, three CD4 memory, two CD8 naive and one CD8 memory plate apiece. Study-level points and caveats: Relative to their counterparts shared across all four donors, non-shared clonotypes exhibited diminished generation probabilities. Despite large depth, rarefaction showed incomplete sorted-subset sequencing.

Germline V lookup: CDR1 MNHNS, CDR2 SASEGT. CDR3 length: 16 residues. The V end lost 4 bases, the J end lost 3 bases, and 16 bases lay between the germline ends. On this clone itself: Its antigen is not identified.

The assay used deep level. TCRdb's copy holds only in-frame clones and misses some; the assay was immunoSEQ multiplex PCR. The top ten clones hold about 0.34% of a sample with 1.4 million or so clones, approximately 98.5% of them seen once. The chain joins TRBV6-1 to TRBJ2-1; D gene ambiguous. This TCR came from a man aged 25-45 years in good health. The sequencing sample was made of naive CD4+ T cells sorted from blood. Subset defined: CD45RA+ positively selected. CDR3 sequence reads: CASSAMAAADYNEQFF. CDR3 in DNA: TGTGCCAGCAGTGCCATGGCGGCGGCCGACTACAATGAGCAGTTCTTC.